The T cell receptor beta chain described here comes from a study of spatial heterogeneity in lung cancer. Whole-study findings and limits: It was found that expanded intratumoral alpha and beta TCR counts tracked tumor mutation counts.

V was cut by 2 bases and J by 5 bases, with 12 bases left in between. Per the germline V gene, CDR1 is WSHSY and CDR2 is SAAADI. This CDR3 is 14 amino acids long. This clonotype showed up many times. Antigen unknown. Time point noted: sample taken at primary tumor resection. The donor group consisted of over 60 patients who had untreated, early-stage non-small cell lung cancer. TCRdb fed the 5' RACE reads into MiXCR, producing one record per CDR3 protein. The table records about 27,000 distinct CDR3 sequences, less than 9% of them present only once. Here the sequenced sample was lung tumor tissue, taken at surgery. V usage is TRBV10-2 and J usage is TRBJ2-5, with D perhaps assigned TRBD1 or TRBD2 (6 bases each). This clonotype was obtained from a male donor with early-stage non-small cell lung cancer. The CDR3 here is CASSEGGPGETQYF. CDR3 coding DNA: TGCGCCAGCAGTGAGGGGGGGCCCGGGGAGACCCAGTACTTC.